The rows below give T cell receptor beta chains drawn from one sample of a study of CD8 T cells in ankylosing spondylitis. TCRdb re-called the 5' RACE reads with MiXCR, one entry per CDR3 protein. The sample records 250,000 or so distinct CDR3 sequences, 20% to 30% being singletons. The sample comprised blood, either unsorted or a sorted T cell fraction (not recorded which). These receptors were obtained from a male donor with ankylosing spondylitis or in good health (not recorded which). The CDR3 runs from the conserved cysteine through the conserved F or W. The D gene is left open where the match is weak. The size entry is marked missing in some rows and otherwise reads once, few, many or a size class.

D gene: TRBD2; clone size: NA; J gene: TRBJ2-3; V gene: TRBV29-1; CDR3 protein: CSVRGGYRVTDTQYF; CDR3 DNA: TGCAGCGTACGCGGGGGGTACCGCGTGACAGATACGCAGTATTTT
D gene: NA; clone size: many; J gene: TRBJ2-7; V gene: TRBV18; CDR3 protein: CASSPQGHPSYEQYF; CDR3 DNA: TGTGCCAGCTCACCACAGGGCCACCCTTCCTACGAGCAGTACTTC
D gene: NA; clone size: NA; J gene: TRBJ2-1; V gene: TRBV4-2; CDR3 protein: CASSQGAGLDNEQFF; CDR3 DNA: TGTGCCAGCAGCCAAGGGGCAGGGCTTGACAATGAGCAGTTCTTC
D gene: NA; clone size: many; J gene: TRBJ2-7; V gene: TRBV5-1; CDR3 protein: CASSLPTSRDRLSQPKYF; CDR3 DNA: TGCGCCAGCAGCTTGCCGACGAGCCGGGACCGCCTATCCCAGCCTAAGTACTTC
D gene: NA; clone size: many; J gene: TRBJ2-3; V gene: TRBV6-5; CDR3 protein: CASSSPPDTQYF; CDR3 DNA: TGTGCCAGCAGTTCCCCCCCCGATACGCAGTATTTT
D gene: NA; clone size: many; J gene: TRBJ2-1; V gene: TRBV29-1; CDR3 protein: CSVEVRVRGDEQFF; CDR3 DNA: TGCAGCGTTGAAGTCCGCGTTAGAGGCGATGAGCAGTTCTTC
D gene: NA; clone size: once; J gene: TRBJ2-3; V gene: TRBV29-1; CDR3 protein: CSVVVPGKTDTQYF; CDR3 DNA: TGCAGCGTTGTAGTCCCCGGCAAAACAGATACGCAGTATTTT
D gene: NA; clone size: NA; J gene: TRBJ2-3; V gene: TRBV12-3/TRBV12-4; CDR3 protein: CASSPSRRHTQYF; CDR3 DNA: TGTGCCAGCAGTCCTTCCCGGCGGCATACGCAGTATTTT
D gene: NA; clone size: few; J gene: TRBJ1-6; V gene: TRBV20-1; CDR3 protein: CSARMAGRLDSPLHF; CDR3 DNA: TGCAGTGCTAGAATGGCAGGGAGGTTGGATTCACCCCTCCACTTT
D gene: TRBD1; clone size: NA; J gene: TRBJ2-7; V gene: TRBV19; CDR3 protein: CASKDRDRNTYEQYF; CDR3 DNA: TGTGCCAGTAAAGATCGGGACAGGAATACCTACGAGCAGTACTTC
D gene: NA; clone size: NA; J gene: TRBJ2-3; V gene: TRBV12-3/TRBV12-4; CDR3 protein: CASSFSAGKSDTQYF; CDR3 DNA: TGTGCCAGCAGTTTTTCGGCAGGGAAGTCAGATACGCAGTATTTT
D gene: NA; clone size: NA; J gene: TRBJ1-6; V gene: TRBV12-3/TRBV12-4; CDR3 protein: CASSLWGENSPLHF; CDR3 DNA: TGTGCCAGCAGTTTGTGGGGGGAGAATTCACCCCTCCACTTT
D gene: NA; clone size: NA; J gene: TRBJ2-3; V gene: TRBV20-1; CDR3 protein: CSAAKGGGRTDTQYF; CDR3 DNA: TGCAGTGCAGCAAAGGGCGGGGGCCGCACAGATACGCAGTATTTT
D gene: NA; clone size: NA; J gene: TRBJ2-5; V gene: TRBV4-1; CDR3 protein: CASKGGAGAREGETQYF; CDR3 DNA: TGCGCCAGCAAAGGTGGGGCCGGGGCTAGAGAGGGAGAGACCCAGTACTTC
D gene: NA; clone size: few; J gene: TRBJ2-1; V gene: TRBV6-1; CDR3 protein: CASSEIGMGLNGYVNEQFF; CDR3 DNA: TGTGCCAGCAGTGAAATCGGTATGGGGTTGAATGGATACGTCAATGAGCAGTTCTTC
D gene: TRBD1; clone size: many; J gene: TRBJ1-1; V gene: TRBV10-3; CDR3 protein: CAISTDRGGTEAFF; CDR3 DNA: TGTGCCATCAGTACGGACAGGGGCGGCACTGAAGCTTTCTTT
D gene: NA; clone size: few; J gene: TRBJ1-2; V gene: TRBV5-6; CDR3 protein: CASSYKGWIDVYGYTF; CDR3 DNA: TGTGCCAGCAGCTATAAGGGGTGGATTGACGTGTACGGCTACACCTTC
D gene: TRBD2; clone size: NA; J gene: TRBJ2-7; V gene: TRBV7-2; CDR3 protein: CASTHRGGGAYEQYF; CDR3 DNA: TGTGCCAGCACCCATCGGGGGGGGGGCGCCTACGAGCAGTACTTC
D gene: NA; clone size: many; J gene: TRBJ2-3; V gene: TRBV20-1; CDR3 protein: CSAVSSDTQYF; CDR3 DNA: TGCAGTGCCGTGTCGTCAGATACGCAGTATTTT
D gene: TRBD2; clone size: NA; J gene: TRBJ2-5; V gene: TRBV20-1; CDR3 protein: CSARDRGGQETQYF; CDR3 DNA: TGCAGTGCTAGAGATCGGGGGGGGCAAGAGACCCAGTACTTC
D gene: TRBD1; clone size: NA; J gene: TRBJ2-5; V gene: TRBV20-1; CDR3 protein: CSARLRRQGAETQYF; CDR3 DNA: TGCAGTGCTAGATTGAGGAGACAGGGGGCTGAGACCCAGTACTTC
D gene: TRBD2; clone size: NA; J gene: TRBJ2-1; V gene: TRBV12-3/TRBV12-4; CDR3 protein: CASSLVAGGRNEQFF; CDR3 DNA: TGTGCCAGCAGTTTGGTAGCGGGGGGGCGTAATGAGCAGTTCTTC
D gene: NA; clone size: NA; J gene: TRBJ1-1; V gene: TRBV12-3/TRBV12-4; CDR3 protein: CASSSTSRAEAFF; CDR3 DNA: TGTGCCAGCAGCTCGACGTCTCGTGCTGAAGCTTTCTTT
D gene: NA; clone size: few; J gene: TRBJ1-6; V gene: TRBV2; CDR3 protein: CASIPSIGSPLHF; CDR3 DNA: TGTGCCAGCATCCCCAGTATAGGATCACCCCTCCACTTT
D gene: NA; clone size: NA; J gene: TRBJ2-4; V gene: TRBV7-2; CDR3 protein: CASSHPTDAIQYF; CDR3 DNA: TGTGCCAGCAGCCACCCGACAGACGCCATTCAGTACTTC
D gene: TRBD2; clone size: NA; J gene: TRBJ2-1; V gene: TRBV6-1; CDR3 protein: CASSEAVSGGYEQFF; CDR3 DNA: TGTGCCAGCAGTGAAGCCGTTAGCGGGGGTTATGAGCAGTTCTTC
D gene: TRBD2; clone size: NA; J gene: TRBJ2-5; V gene: TRBV10-3; CDR3 protein: CAISDQTSGEGAQYF; CDR3 DNA: TGTGCCATCAGTGACCAAACTAGCGGAGAGGGTGCCCAGTACTTC
D gene: TRBD2; clone size: NA; J gene: TRBJ2-3; V gene: TRBV20-1; CDR3 protein: CSANSGGRGDTQYF; CDR3 DNA: TGCAGTGCTAATTCGGGGGGGCGGGGAGATACGCAGTATTTT
D gene: NA; clone size: NA; J gene: TRBJ1-1; V gene: TRBV29-1; CDR3 protein: CSVASARQMNTEAFF; CDR3 DNA: TGCAGCGTTGCCTCTGCCCGCCAAATGAACACTGAAGCTTTCTTT
D gene: NA; clone size: few; J gene: TRBJ2-7; V gene: TRBV20-1; CDR3 protein: CSARLDTGSGEQYF; CDR3 DNA: TGCAGTGCTAGGTTGGACACCGGATCAGGCGAGCAGTACTTC
D gene: NA; clone size: NA; J gene: TRBJ2-3; V gene: TRBV4-1; CDR3 protein: CASKTVTDTQYF; CDR3 DNA: TGCGCCAGCAAGACTGTAACAGATACGCAGTATTTT
D gene: NA; clone size: NA; J gene: TRBJ2-3; V gene: TRBV7-3; CDR3 protein: CASSPGLGGTDTQYF; CDR3 DNA: TGTGCCAGCAGCCCAGGTCTGGGCGGCACAGATACGCAGTATTTT
D gene: NA; clone size: few; J gene: TRBJ2-1; V gene: TRBV20-1; CDR3 protein: CSARDFSRGFNNEQFF; CDR3 DNA: TGCAGTGCTAGAGATTTCTCTAGGGGCTTCAACAATGAGCAGTTCTTC
D gene: NA; clone size: NA; J gene: TRBJ1-1; V gene: TRBV6-5; CDR3 protein: CASSYSAGRGEAFF; CDR3 DNA: TGTGCCAGCAGTTACTCAGCCGGGAGGGGTGAAGCTTTCTTT
D gene: NA; clone size: NA; J gene: TRBJ2-1; V gene: TRBV6-2/TRBV6-3; CDR3 protein: CASSYLTDDNEQFF; CDR3 DNA: TGTGCCAGCAGTTATTTGACAGACGACAATGAGCAGTTCTTC
D gene: NA; clone size: many; J gene: TRBJ1-1; V gene: TRBV6-6; CDR3 protein: CASTPVVSNTEAFF; CDR3 DNA: TGTGCCAGCACCCCGGTTGTGTCGAACACTGAAGCTTTCTTT
D gene: NA; clone size: many; J gene: TRBJ2-2; V gene: TRBV5-1; CDR3 protein: CASSLLQDPAGELFF; CDR3 DNA: TGCGCCAGCAGCTTGCTTCAGGATCCCGCCGGGGAGCTGTTTTTT
D gene: NA; clone size: NA; J gene: TRBJ1-2; V gene: TRBV12-3/TRBV12-4; CDR3 protein: CASSYRAGRSYGYTF; CDR3 DNA: TGTGCCAGCAGTTACCGAGCGGGTAGGAGCTATGGCTACACCTTC
D gene: NA; clone size: NA; J gene: TRBJ2-1; V gene: TRBV12-3/TRBV12-4; CDR3 protein: CASSFMGGRGEQFF; CDR3 DNA: TGTGCCAGCAGTTTTATGGGGGGTCGGGGTGAGCAGTTCTTC
D gene: NA; clone size: many; J gene: TRBJ1-2; V gene: TRBV6-1; CDR3 protein: CASLSPGREGYTF; CDR3 DNA: TGTGCCAGCCTTAGTCCAGGCAGGGAAGGCTACACCTTC
D gene: NA; clone size: many; J gene: TRBJ2-5; V gene: TRBV6-1; CDR3 protein: CASSRDGPRTQYF; CDR3 DNA: TGTGCCAGCAGTCGGGACGGCCCTAGGACCCAGTACTTC
D gene: NA; clone size: many; J gene: TRBJ2-5; V gene: TRBV28; CDR3 protein: CASSLRGRGQETQYF; CDR3 DNA: TGTGCCAGCAGTTTACGCGGTAGGGGTCAAGAGACCCAGTACTTC
D gene: TRBD1; clone size: many; J gene: TRBJ2-1; V gene: TRBV10-2; CDR3 protein: CASSRGGDEQFF; CDR3 DNA: TGCGCCAGCAGCAGAGGGGGCGATGAGCAGTTCTTC
D gene: NA; clone size: NA; J gene: TRBJ2-2; V gene: TRBV12-3/TRBV12-4; CDR3 protein: CASSSSSTARRTGELFF; CDR3 DNA: TGTGCCAGCAGTTCATCCTCGACAGCCCGGCGCACCGGGGAGCTGTTTTTT
D gene: NA; clone size: NA; J gene: TRBJ1-6; V gene: TRBV15; CDR3 protein: CATSERNSPLHF; CDR3 DNA: TGTGCCACCAGCGAGAGGAATTCACCCCTCCACTTT
D gene: NA; clone size: NA; J gene: TRBJ1-1; V gene: TRBV12-3/TRBV12-4; CDR3 protein: CASRSLGNTEAFF; CDR3 DNA: TGTGCCAGCAGATCTCTGGGGAACACTGAAGCTTTCTTT
D gene: TRBD2; clone size: few; J gene: TRBJ2-7; V gene: TRBV10-3; CDR3 protein: CAIGGGDLYEQYF; CDR3 DNA: TGTGCCATCGGCGGGGGGGACCTCTACGAGCAGTACTTC
D gene: NA; clone size: NA; J gene: TRBJ1-1; V gene: TRBV18; CDR3 protein: CASSTGRVWAFF; CDR3 DNA: TGTGCCAGCTCGACCGGAAGGGTTTGGGCTTTCTTT
D gene: NA; clone size: many; J gene: TRBJ2-3; V gene: TRBV20-1; CDR3 protein: CSAPGDFIDTQYF; CDR3 DNA: TGCAGTGCCCCCGGCGACTTCATCGATACGCAGTATTTT
D gene: NA; clone size: NA; J gene: TRBJ1-1; V gene: TRBV7-2; CDR3 protein: CASSLWGPEAFF; CDR3 DNA: TGTGCCAGCAGCTTATGGGGCCCTGAAGCTTTCTTT
D gene: NA; clone size: few; J gene: TRBJ2-7; V gene: TRBV20-1; CDR3 protein: CSAPGDGSYEQYF; CDR3 DNA: TGCAGTGCTCCGGGGGACGGTTCCTACGAGCAGTACTTC
D gene: NA; clone size: many; J gene: TRBJ1-4; V gene: TRBV12-3/TRBV12-4; CDR3 protein: CASAGINEKLFF; CDR3 DNA: TGTGCCAGCGCCGGCATTAATGAAAAACTGTTTTTT
D gene: NA; clone size: NA; J gene: TRBJ2-1; V gene: TRBV12-3/TRBV12-4; CDR3 protein: CASSPRGILGNEQFF; CDR3 DNA: TGTGCCAGCAGCCCCCGGGGGATCCTTGGCAATGAGCAGTTCTTC
D gene: NA; clone size: many; J gene: TRBJ2-5; V gene: TRBV20-1; CDR3 protein: CSARDFLGTEETQYF; CDR3 DNA: TGCAGTGCTAGAGATTTTTTGGGGACGGAAGAGACCCAGTACTTC
D gene: NA; clone size: few; J gene: TRBJ2-3; V gene: TRBV20-1; CDR3 protein: CSARNGGPTDTQYF; CDR3 DNA: TGCAGTGCTAGGAACGGGGGGCCCACAGATACGCAGTATTTT